This is a list of T cell receptor beta chains from one sample in a study of cytomegalovirus exposure and HLA in healthy donors. TCRdb keeps only in-frame clones here, not all; method: immunoSEQ multiplex PCR. In the table there are approximately 140,000 clones, 55% to 75% of which are singletons. The specimen was PBMCs. The receptors were gathered from a woman in her sixties in good health and CMV-seropositive. CDR3s leave out the opening cysteine and the closing phenylalanine or tryptophan.

v_gene,j_gene,CDR3aa
TRBV7-2,TRBJ2-7,ASSLPAERESYEQY
TRBV25-1,TRBJ2-7,ASSEFGGRLTEQY
TRBV30,TRBJ2-7,AWSSGLSYEQY
TRBV7-2,TRBJ2-3,ASSFGDTQY
TRBV28,TRBJ1-1,ASSPGQATEAF
TRBV18,TRBJ2-2,ASAGPQVLNTGELF
TRBV28,TRBJ2-6,ASTSGTSGTGANVLT
TRBV28,TRBJ2-7,ASSFRGSYEQY
TRBV4-3,TRBJ2-7,ASSEGLAGDSYEQY
TRBV27,TRBJ2-1,ASSLRTSGSRYYNEQF
TRBV2,TRBJ2-5,ASSASRGHQY
TRBV30,TRBJ2-1,AWSVSSGAEQF
TRBV5-4,TRBJ2-5,ASSSGLGETQY
TRBV28,TRBJ2-3,ASSLLASARTDTQY
TRBV4-1,TRBJ2-7,ASSPGLAGDEQY
TRBV4-1,TRBJ1-2,ASSQERGPVVGYT
TRBV7-9,TRBJ2-7,ASSPSGRGDTYEQY
TRBV9,TRBJ1-2,ASSAGQANYGYT
TRBV5-1,TRBJ2-6,ASSLDEGANVLT
TRBV7-8,TRBJ2-7,ASSPTRQGLSEQY
TRBV9,TRBJ2-7,ASSVGTGGLSKQY
TRBV5-6,TRBJ2-5,ASSLSAEETQY
TRBV5-4,TRBJ2-7,ASSPPGVSNEQY
TRBV18,TRBJ2-1,ASSPMQREVSSYNEQF
TRBV2,TRBJ1-5,ASLGQGDQPQH
TRBV7-2,TRBJ2-1,ASSLASGRGSNNEQF
TRBV28,TRBJ1-5,ASSLERGPGQPQH
TRBV30,TRBJ2-7,AWSNRQGAYYEQY
TRBV9,TRBJ2-1,ASSEGTSGYNEQF
TRBV27,TRBJ2-5,ASSLGQGLETQY
TRBV19,TRBJ1-5,ASSRAGLPRRSNQPQH
TRBV18,.,ASSPSQASYEQY
TRBV28,TRBJ1-1,AGSSTGGAHTEAF
TRBV19,TRBJ1-4,ASQRGSTNEKLF
TRBV4-3,TRBJ1-5,ASSQVYRGWDQPQH
TRBV6-5,TRBJ2-3,ASSYGLSTDTQY
TRBV2,TRBJ2-2,ASSALRGATGELF
TRBV19,TRBJ1-1,ASALGGLSTEAF
TRBV19,TRBJ2-7,ASSISGYGFSYEQY
TRBV4-3,TRBJ2-2,ASSQAKAGAGGELF
TRBV7-2,TRBJ2-1,ASSSGQYNEQF
TRBV7-2,TRBJ2-1,ASSIVGSGIYNEQF